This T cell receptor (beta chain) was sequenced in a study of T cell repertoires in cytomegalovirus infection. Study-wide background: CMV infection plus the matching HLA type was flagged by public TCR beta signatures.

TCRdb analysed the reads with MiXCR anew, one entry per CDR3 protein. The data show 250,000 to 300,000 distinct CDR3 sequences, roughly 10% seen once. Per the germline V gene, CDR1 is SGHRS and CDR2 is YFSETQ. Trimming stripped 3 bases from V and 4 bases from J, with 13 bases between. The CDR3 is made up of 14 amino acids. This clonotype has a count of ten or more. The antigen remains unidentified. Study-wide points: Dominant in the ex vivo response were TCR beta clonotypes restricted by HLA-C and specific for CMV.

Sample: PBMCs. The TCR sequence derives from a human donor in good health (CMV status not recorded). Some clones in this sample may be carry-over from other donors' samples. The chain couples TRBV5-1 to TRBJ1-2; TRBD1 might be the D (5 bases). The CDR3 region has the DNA TGCGCCAGCAGCTCATCGGGACCGATCTATGGCTACACCTTC. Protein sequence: CASSSSGPIYGYTF. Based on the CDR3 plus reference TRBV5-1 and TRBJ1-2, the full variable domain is KAGVTQTPRYLIKTRGQQVTLSCSPISGHRSVSWYQQTPGQGLQFLFEYFSETQRNKGNFPGRFSGRQFSNSRSEMNVSTLELGDSALYLCASSSSGPIYGYTFGSGTRLTVV.